This is a list of T cell receptor beta chains from one sample in a study of cytomegalovirus exposure and HLA in healthy donors. Data came from immunoSEQ multiplex PCR; TCRdb stores just in-frame clones and leaves some out. Of under 140,000 clones in the sample, 80% to 85% are singletons; the top ten hold around 3%. The specimen sequenced was PBMCs. These TCRs come from a woman aged 55-69 years in good health and CMV-seropositive. The CDR3 runs from the conserved cysteine through the conserved F or W. Fields, in order: V gene, clone size, D gene, J gene, CDR3 DNA, CDR3 protein. D genes are given only for firm matches. Clone size is not always given. Where it is, it says once, few, many or a class for expanded clones.

TRBV12-5	.	TRBD2	TRBJ2-4	TGTGCTAGTGGGCTCGGGACTAGCGGGGGCCTTCTAGCCAAAAACATTCAGTACTTC	CASGLGTSGGLLAKNIQYF
TRBV7-3	.	.	TRBJ2-2	TGTGCCAGCAGCTTAAATCTAGTCCCCGGGGAGCTGTTTTTT	CASSLNLVPGELFF
TRBV27	.	.	TRBJ2-7	TGTGCCAGCAGAATAGCGTCCTCCTACGAGCAGTACTTC	CASRIASSYEQYF
TRBV5-4	.	.	TRBJ2-3	TGTGCCAGCAGCGTAGTGGGAGGAGATACGCAGTATTTT	CASSVVGGDTQYF
TRBV4-1	.	.	TRBJ2-3	TGCGCCAGCAGCCAAGGACTAGACGGCTATACGCAGTATTTT	CASSQGLDGYTQYF
TRBV6-6	.	.	TRBJ2-5	TGTGCCAGCAGTTACAACGGGGAAGCGGATCAAGAGACCCAGTACTTC	CASSYNGEADQETQYF
TRBV6-5	.	.	TRBJ1-6	TGTGCCAGCAGTTACTCGGCCCGCAGTTCACCCCTCCACTTT	CASSYSARSSPLHF
TRBV4-1	.	.	TRBJ1-1	TGCGCCAGCAGCCGGTCAATCACAGGGCTCATGGGTAAGATGGTCTTT	CASSRSITGLMGKMVF
TRBV18	.	TRBD1	TRBJ1-4	TGTGCCAGCTCACCACCAGGGACAGCTGAAAAACTGTTTTTT	CASSPPGTAEKLFF
TRBV6-6	few	.	TRBJ2-7	TGTGCCAGCAGTTACTCGATCCAGGGGCTATTTGACGAGCAGTACTTC	CASSYSIQGLFDEQYF
TRBV5-1	few	.	TRBJ1-5	TGCGCCAGCAGCTTGATTCCCGGGTCTCATCAGCCCCAGCATTTT	CASSLIPGSHQPQHF
TRBV6-4	.	.	TRBJ2-1	TGTGCCAGCAATGGTACAGGGTGCAATGAGCAGTTCTTC	CASNGTGCNEQFF
TRBV5-1	.	.	TRBJ2-2	TGCGCCAGCAGCTTGGCGGGGACAACCTCCACCGGGGAGCTGTTTTTT	CASSLAGTTSTGELFF
TRBV12-1	.	.	TRBJ2-7	TGTGCCAGCAGCTCAAGACTAGCGGGAGGGCGAATTGCGGAGCAGTACTTC	CASSSRLAGGRIAEQYF
TRBV18	once	.	TRBJ1-2	TGTGCCAGCTCACCCAGGATCTATGGCTACACCTTC	CASSPRIYGYTF
TRBV6-6	.	TRBD2	TRBJ2-1	TGTGCCAGCAGAAACGATCTAGCGGGAGCTATTGGTGAGCAGTTCTTC	CASRNDLAGAIGEQFF
TRBV7-9	few	TRBD1	TRBJ2-7	TGTGCCAGCAGTCAGGGGGACGAGCAGTACTTC	CASSQGDEQYF
TRBV7-9	.	TRBD1	TRBJ2-3	TGTGCCAGCAGCTATAATCGACAGGGCGCAGATACGCAGTATTTT	CASSYNRQGADTQYF
TRBV28	.	.	TRBJ1-1	TGTGCCAGCAGTTCAGGCTGGTCCATGAACACTGAAGCTTTCTTT	CASSSGWSMNTEAFF
TRBV19	.	TRBD2	TRBJ2-5	TGTGCCAGTAGTGCGACTAGCGGGGGTCTTGAGACCCAGTACTTC	CASSATSGGLETQYF
TRBV19	.	.	TRBJ2-1	TGTGCCAGTAGTCTGTTTGAGCGGGTCAATGAGCAGTTCTTC	CASSLFERVNEQFF
TRBV7-9	.	TRBD2	TRBJ2-7	TGTGCCAGCAGCTTAAGGGGGGGACTAGCGGGGAACAACTACGAGCAGTACTTC	CASSLRGGLAGNNYEQYF
TRBV10-1	few	TRBD2	TRBJ2-1	TGCGCCAGCAGTGACTCAGCGGGGTACAATGAGCAGTTCTTC	CASSDSAGYNEQFF
TRBV9	.	.	TRBJ2-1	TGTGCCAGCAGCGAGGAGAGCTCCTACAATGAGCAGTTCTTC	CASSEESSYNEQFF
TRBV5-1	.	TRBD1	TRBJ1-4	TGCGCCAGCAGCAGGACACAGGGGTCGGACGAAAAACTGTTTTTT	CASSRTQGSDEKLFF
TRBV2	.	.	TRBJ2-5	TGTGCCAGCAGCAACGGGGAGACCCAGTACTTC	CASSNGETQYF
TRBV11-2	few	.	TRBJ2-7	TGTGCCAGCAGCCTGATAGGACAAGGCTTCTACGAGCAGTACTTC	CASSLIGQGFYEQYF
TRBV7-3	.	.	TRBJ1-3	TGTGCCAGCAGCCTCGTCGGGGGATCTGGAAACACCATATATTTT	CASSLVGGSGNTIYF
TRBV6-1	.	.	TRBJ1-1	TGTGCCAGCAGATTCGCGGGGGCCGTTGAAGCTTTCTTT	CASRFAGAVEAFF
TRBV5-4	.	TRBD2	TRBJ2-3	TGTGCCAGCAGCGACCGGCGGGAGAGCTCAGATACGCAGTATTTT	CASSDRRESSDTQYF
TRBV19	few	.	TRBJ1-1	TGTGCCAGTAGTACGGACGCGGGGGCGCGAACTGAAGCTTTCTTT	CASSTDAGARTEAFF
TRBV7-9	.	.	TRBJ1-3	TGTGCCACCAATCCCCCCACGAGCTCTGGAAACACCATATATTTT	CATNPPTSSGNTIYF
TRBV9	.	TRBD1	TRBJ1-1	TGTGCCAGCAGCGCGAACCGGGACAGGGACATGAACACTGAAGCTTTCTTT	CASSANRDRDMNTEAFF
TRBV27	.	TRBD1	TRBJ1-5	TGTGCCAGCAGTTCGCTGGGACAGGGCAATCAGCCCCAGCATTTT	CASSSLGQGNQPQHF
TRBV7-9	.	TRBD1	TRBJ2-3	TGTGCCAGCAGCTTAACTGGACAGGGGGCACGAGATACGCAGTATTTT	CASSLTGQGARDTQYF
TRBV10-3	.	.	TRBJ2-3	TGTGCCATCAGGGAGACGGTAACAGATACGCAGTATTTT	CAIRETVTDTQYF
TRBV6-1	.	TRBD2	TRBJ2-1	TGTGCCAGCAGTGGAACTAGCGGAGCCCGCCTCTCCTACAATGAGCAGTTCTTC	CASSGTSGARLSYNEQFF
TRBV6-5	.	.	TRBJ2-7	TGTGCCAGCAGTTACTCAGGGGGTTCGCGGACCTACGAGCAGTACTTC	CASSYSGGSRTYEQYF
TRBV5-4	.	TRBD2	TRBJ2-1	TGTGCCAGCAGCTTGGTTGGGGGGGGGTTTTACAATGAGCAGTTCTTC	CASSLVGGGFYNEQFF
TRBV28	.	.	TRBJ1-6	TGTGCCAGCAGTCCCGGGCAGGGTAATTCACCCCTCCACTTT	CASSPGQGNSPLHF
TRBV6-4	.	.	TRBJ1-5	TGTGCCAGCAGTCAGTCTAGCAATCAGCCCCAGCATTTT	CASSQSSNQPQHF
TRBV9	.	TRBD2	TRBJ2-1	TGTGCCAGCAGCGAGACTAGCGGGAGGACGTACAATGAGCAGTTCTTC	CASSETSGRTYNEQFF